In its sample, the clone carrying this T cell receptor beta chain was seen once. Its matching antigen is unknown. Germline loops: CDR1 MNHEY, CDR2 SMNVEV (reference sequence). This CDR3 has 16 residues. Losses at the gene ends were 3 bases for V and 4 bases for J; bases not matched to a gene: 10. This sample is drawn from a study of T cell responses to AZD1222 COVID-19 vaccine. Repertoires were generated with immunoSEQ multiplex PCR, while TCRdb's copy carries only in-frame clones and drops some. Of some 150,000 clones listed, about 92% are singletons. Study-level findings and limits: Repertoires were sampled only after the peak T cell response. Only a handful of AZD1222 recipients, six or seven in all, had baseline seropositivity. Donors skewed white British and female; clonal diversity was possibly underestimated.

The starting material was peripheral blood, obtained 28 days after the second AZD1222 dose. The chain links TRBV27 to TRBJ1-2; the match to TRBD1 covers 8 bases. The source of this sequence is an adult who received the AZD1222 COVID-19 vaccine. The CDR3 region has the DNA TGTGCCAGCAGTTTTCGTTTAAGGACAGGGTTCTATGGCTACACCTTC. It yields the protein CASSFRLRTGFYGYTF.